The source of this TCR beta chain is a study of blood T cells in healthy people across ages. This clonotype was counted only a few times. It was with a sample-barcoded 5' primer and a J-beta primer mix that a second PCR of roughly 7 to 11 cycles was run. MiXCR, run by TCRdb on the 5' RACE reads, gives a single entry per CDR3 protein. The sample holds more than 900,000 distinct CDR3 sequences, about 27% seen once. The V end was cut by 1 base, the J end by 2 bases, with 15 bases between. There are 16 residues in the CDR3. The germline CDR1 and CDR2 sequences are SGHRS and YFSETQ. This same sample was also part of a study on T cells of mothers and their children.

The J gene is TRBJ1-2, the V gene TRBV5-1; D is perhaps TRBD1 (6 bases). Sequenced: blood. The TCR comes from a woman between 40 and 50 years old in good health. DNA for the CDR3: TGCGCCAGCAGCTTGTCGGCGCAGGGGAGAAACTATGGCTACACCTTC. Translated, it gives CASSLSAQGRNYGYTF.